This T cell receptor beta chain was identified during a study of OX40 agonist ivuxolimab in advanced cancers. Background on the study: Partial responses were recorded for three patients, including one with hepatocellular carcinoma and two with cutaneous melanoma.

Germline V gene sequence: CDR1 SGHNT, CDR2 YYREEE (reference sequence). V lost 4 bases and J lost 6; bases outside the gene matches: 10. The CDR3 is 14 residues long. Samples of blood were obtained at baseline, on cycle 4 day 1, and on cycle 7 day 1. Whole-study results and caveats: The CD4+ and CD8+ T cells in the blood had expanded clonally by week 6 at 0.1 to 3.0 mg/kg.

In regard to this clone: Its antigen is undetermined.

Generated by immunoSEQ multiplex PCR, the TCRdb table keeps only in-frame clones and is missing some. Seen here are approximately 63,000 clones, 60% to 85% observed once, and the top ten hold roughly a tenth. The sample here was CD4+ or CD8+ T cells sorted from blood, taken in a trial of the OX40 agonist ivuxolimab. The rearrangement joins TRBV5-4 to TRBJ2-7, with 7 nucleotides matching TRBD1. The TCR comes from an adult with an advanced solid tumor such as melanoma, head and neck, liver or kidney cancer. The CDR3 here is CASSAPGTVVEQYF. The DNA of the CDR3 is TGTGCCAGCAGCGCTCCCGGGACAGTTGTCGAGCAGTACTTC.